Below, 9 T cell receptor beta chains from the same sample are listed, as sequenced in a study of blood T cells in healthy people across ages. A second about 6 to 12 cycle PCR used barcoded and J-beta primers. TCRdb re-derived calls from the 5' RACE reads in MiXCR, one entry per CDR3 protein. The sample holds about 500,000 distinct CDR3 sequences, under 30% seen once. These data also featured in a second study, about T cells of mothers and their children.

The sequencing sample was made of blood. The receptors originated from a boy aged 5-17 years in good health.

The CDR3 region is CASSPSPRGENYGYTF. The CDR3 DNA reads TGTGCCAGCAGCCCCTCCCCCAGGGGGGAAAACTATGGCTACACCTTC. This chain joins TRBV7-8 and TRBJ1-2; 7 nucleotides agree with TRBD1. V lost 5 bases to trimming and J lost 2 bases; unmatched junction nucleotides: 11. The CDR3 has 16 amino acids. Germline CDR1 reads SGHVS; CDR2 reads FQNEAQ.

This clonotype was detected once. The chain links TRBV4-3 to TRBJ1-1, with D possibly TRBD1 on 5 matching bases. V was trimmed by 5 bases and J by 1 base, leaving 14 bases between them. Germline values: CDR1 LGHNA, CDR2 YSLEER. This CDR3 comprises 15 residues. This CDR3 is CASSTHRSQNTEAFF. CDR3 DNA sequence: TGCGCCAGCAGCACCCACAGGTCCCAGAACACTGAAGCTTTCTTT.

This clonotype was observed at least ten times. This chain joins TRBV4-1 and TRBJ1-4, with D uncertain. This CDR3 contains 15 residues. The germline V gene has CDR1 MGHRA and CDR2 YSYEKL. Trimming took 5 bases from V and 0 from J, leaving 10 bases between them. The CDR3 DNA follows: TGCGCCAGCAGCTTTCAGGCGCCAACTAATGAAAAACTGTTTTTT. Its translation is CASSFQAPTNEKLFF.

This clonotype was seen many times. J is TRBJ2-6 and V is TRBV20-1; 8 bases line up with TRBD1. The CDR3 is 17 amino acids. Germline values: CDR1 DFQATT, CDR2 SNEGSKA (reference sequence). V shed 2 bases and J 0 bases; nucleotides not matched to a gene: 6. Here the CDR3 DNA reads TGCAGTGCTAGACCCGGGACAGGACTCTCTGGGGCCAACGTCCTGACTTTC. Translated, it gives CSARPGTGLSGANVLTF.

Ten or more counts support this clonotype. This chain links TRBV29-1 with TRBJ2-5; the D gene could be TRBD1 or TRBD2 (5 bases each). The CDR3 has 13 amino acids. Germline values: CDR1 SQVTM, CDR2 ANQGSEA. The germline V and J ends were trimmed by 6 bases and 0 bases, with 11 bases remaining between them. CDR3 sequence: CSVGPPYQETQYF. As DNA, the CDR3 is TGCAGCGTGGGACCGCCATACCAAGAGACCCAGTACTTC. Combining the CDR3 with reference TRBV29-1 and TRBJ2-5 gives the whole variable domain SAVISQKPSRDICQRGTSLTIQCQVDSQVTMMFWYRQQPGQSLTLIATANQGSEATYESGFVIDKFPISRPNLTFSTLTVSNMSPEDSSIYLCSVGPPYQETQYFGPGTRLLVL.

The chain is built from TRBV3-1 and TRBJ1-3, with 7 bases that match TRBD1. Germline loops: CDR1 LGHDT, CDR2 YNNKEL (reference sequence). The J segment lost 4 bases and the V segment lost 6 bases, leaving 6 bases of the junction unmatched. The CDR3 is 14 amino acids. The CDR3 reads CASRPTGVGNTIYF. The CDR3 coding sequence is TGTGCCAGCAGGCCAACAGGGGTCGGAAACACCATATATTTT.

The V and J genes are TRBV6-2 or TRBV6-3 and TRBJ2-2; D gene unclear. The CDR3 covers 15 residues. Germline V gives CDR1 MNHEY, CDR2 SVGEGT. The V gene lost 10 bases and the J gene lost 0 bases, with 15 bases spanning the gap. As DNA, the CDR3 is TGTGCCACCCTACGCCCAAGCTCGAACACCGGGGAGCTGTTTTTT. Amino acids: CATLRPSSNTGELFF.

The chain recombines TRBV7-9 with TRBJ2-7; D is uncertain. This CDR3 comprises 13 residues. Germline V CDR1 and CDR2: SEHNR, FQNEAQ (reference sequence). The V end was cut by 0 bases, the J end by 4 bases, with 7 bases between. In nucleotides, the CDR3 is TGTGCCAGCAGCTTAGCGAATGGATACGAGCAGTACTTC. Amino acid sequence: CASSLANGYEQYF. The complete variable domain, with remaining parts taken from reference TRBV7-9 and TRBJ2-7, reads DTGVSQNPRHKITKRGQNVTFRCDPISEHNRLYWYRQTLGQGPEFLTYFQNEAQLEKSRLLSDRFSAERPKGSFSTLEIQRTEQGDSAMYLCASSLANGYEQYFGPGTRLTVT.

The genes are TRBV5-5 and TRBJ2-2, with D perhaps matching TRBD1 (6 bases). CDR3 length equals 14 residues. Germline CDR1 SGHKS, CDR2 YYEKEE (reference sequence). V was pared by 1 base and J by 4 bases, with 8 bases between. CDR3 residues: CASSLTRGTGELFF. CDR3 DNA: TGTGCCAGCAGCTTGACCAGGGGCACCGGGGAGCTGTTTTTT.